This entry describes one T cell receptor beta chain. Per the study methods: For nucleated cells, counts were estimated from reference gene primer amplification. Some clones are missing from TCRdb's copy, which holds only in-frame ones; the method was immunoSEQ multiplex PCR. V, J and clone size derive from that table, while D and trimming were established from the DNA sequence. The sample has around 70,000 clones, 88% seen once; the top ten hold roughly 5%. CDR1 is SGHNT, CDR2 YYREEE, per germline (reference sequence). The ends were cut back, 4 bases at V and 0 bases at J, with 15 bases in the middle. This CDR3 has 16 residues. This entry belongs to a study of blood T cell repertoires in COVID-19. Overall study: Collection of acute and convalescent COVID-19 samples took place in the United States, Italy and Spain. Nucleic acid was either cDNA or gDNA, and it came from T cells, B-cell-depleted T cells, or PBMCs.

The TCR was taken from a human donor in a cohort sampled during active COVID-19. Source material: peripheral blood. V and J are TRBV5-4 and TRBJ2-3; D is perhaps TRBD1 (6 bases). CDR3 sequence: CASSRSLGASTDTQYF. CDR3 DNA: TGTGCCAGCAGCCGGTCATTGGGGGCCAGCACAGATACGCAGTATTTT.